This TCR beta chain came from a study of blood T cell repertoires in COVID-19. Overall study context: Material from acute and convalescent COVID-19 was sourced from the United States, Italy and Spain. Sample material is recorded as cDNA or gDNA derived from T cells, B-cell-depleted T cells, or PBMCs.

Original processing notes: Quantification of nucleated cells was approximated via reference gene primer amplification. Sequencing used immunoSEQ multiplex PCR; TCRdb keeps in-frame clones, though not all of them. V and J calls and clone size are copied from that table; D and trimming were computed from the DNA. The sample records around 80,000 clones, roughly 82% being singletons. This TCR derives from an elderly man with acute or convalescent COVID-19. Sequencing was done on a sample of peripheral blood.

The CDR3 DNA is TGTGCCAGCAGTTCTCGTCAGGGTAGGGACGAGCAGTACTTC. This codes for CASSSRQGRDEQYF. The rearrangement joins TRBV6-2 or TRBV6-3 to TRBJ2-7, with D possibly being TRBD1 (5 bases). V was trimmed by 4 bases and J by 5 bases, leaving 15 bases between them. CDR3 length: 14 amino acids. Germline CDR1 MNHEY, CDR2 SVGEGT.